This T cell receptor (beta chain) was captured in a study of cytomegalovirus exposure and HLA in healthy donors. Study information: Drawn from HLA-typed donors, 80 million to 100 million unique TCRs were held in an early data release.

Comment on this clone: What it recognizes is unknown.

Primers included in the PCR were 60 Vbeta and 13 Jbeta primers. Clones were read by immunoSEQ multiplex PCR, and TCRdb kept only the in-frame ones, dropping some. The data show 150,000 or so clones, approximately 73% seen once. The germline CDR1 and CDR2 sequences are MNHEY and SMNVEV (reference sequence). This CDR3 comprises 12 residues. V trimming: 7 bases; J trimming: 4 bases; junction bases outside the gene matches: 1. Study outcomes and limitations: Cytomegalovirus-associated status was assigned to around 160 TCR beta chains.

The chain carries TRBV27 and TRBJ1-1; 9 bases map to TRBD1. This clonotype originated in a woman in her late teens or twenties in good health and CMV-seronegative. The sample taken for sequencing was PBMCs. Here the CDR3 reads CASKTGGTEAFF. In nucleotides, the CDR3 is TGTGCCAGCAAGACAGGGGGCACTGAAGCTTTCTTT.